The rows below give T cell receptor beta chains drawn from one sample of a study of OX40 agonist ivuxolimab in advanced cancers. The data were produced by immunoSEQ multiplex PCR, yet TCRdb's version contains in-frame clones alone and is incomplete. The sample shows around 6,000 clones, about 70% of them seen only once. Sequences were derived from CD4+ or CD8+ T cells sorted from blood, sampled in a trial of the OX40 agonist ivuxolimab. Receptors originate from an adult with an advanced solid tumor such as melanoma, head and neck, liver or kidney cancer. CDR3s include the opening cysteine and the closing phenylalanine or tryptophan. D genes are given only for firm matches. The listing skips clone size in some rows; elsewhere it reads once, few, many or a size class.

j_call | d_call | clone_size | v_call | cdr3_nt | cdr3_aa
TRBJ2-7 | TRBD1 | NA | TRBV11-2 | TGTGCCAGCAGCTTGACAGGGGGCGGCGAGCAGTACTTC | CASSLTGGGEQYF
TRBJ2-7 | NA | NA | TRBV29-1 | TGCAGCGTGGTCGCTGGAGTGATCTCCTACGAGCAGTACTTC | CSVVAGVISYEQYF
TRBJ1-5 | TRBD1 | NA | TRBV15 | TGTGCCACCAGGCAAACCCACGGCGAGGACAGGGAGCGAACACATACGCAGCATTTT | CATRQTHGEDRERTHTQHF
TRBJ2-7 | NA | NA | TRBV5-6 | TGTGCCAGCAGCCATGGGACCGCTAGCGAGCAGTACTTC | CASSHGTASEQYF
TRBJ1-1 | NA | NA | TRBV13 | TGTGCCAGCACAGAGAACACTGAAGCTTTCTTT | CASTENTEAFF
TRBJ2-7 | NA | NA | TRBV11-3 | TGTGCCAGCAGACCCACAGGAGGGGTCGGAGAGCAGTACTTC | CASRPTGGVGEQYF
TRBJ2-7 | NA | NA | TRBV9 | TGTGCCAGCAGCCCAGCCCTCTCCTACGAGCAGTACTTC | CASSPALSYEQYF
TRBJ2-7 | TRBD2 | NA | TRBV7-9 | TGTGCCAGCAGCGATAATCCCTCCCTAGCGGGCACCTACGAGCAGTACTTC | CASSDNPSLAGTYEQYF
TRBJ1-1 | TRBD1 | NA | TRBV11-3 | TGTGCCAGCAGCGCTAGACACGTACCGAGGGGGCCTGAAGCTTTCTTT | CASSARHVPRGPEAFF
TRBJ1-1 | NA | few | TRBV7-9 | TGTGCCAGCAGTCCCGCCAGCTTTAACACTGAAGCTTTCTTT | CASSPASFNTEAFF
TRBJ1-6 | TRBD1 | NA | TRBV19 | TGTGCCAGTAGTATTACGGGGACAGCCCAACATAATTCACCCCTCCACTTT | CASSITGTAQHNSPLHF
TRBJ1-2 | TRBD1 | few | TRBV5-6 | TGTGCCAGCAGTTACGGGACAGTTCTGACTCATGGCTACACCTTC | CASSYGTVLTHGYTF
TRBJ2-1 | NA | NA | TRBV9 | TGTGCCAGCAGCCCCTCTTGGGCCAATGAGCAGTTCTTC | CASSPSWANEQFF
TRBJ2-1 | TRBD2 | NA | TRBV9 | TGTGCCAGCAGCCCGAGACTAGCGGGAGGGCTCAATGAGCAGTTCTTC | CASSPRLAGGLNEQFF
TRBJ2-7 | TRBD2 | NA | TRBV27 | TGTGCCAGCAGTCCACTGGTGCGGGGGATCGCCATCTACGAGCAGTACTTC | CASSPLVRGIAIYEQYF
TRBJ1-4 | NA | NA | TRBV28 | TGTGCCAGCAGTTTATGGGGGGGAGGAGATAAGAATGAAAAACTGTTTTTT | CASSLWGGGDKNEKLFF
TRBJ2-7 | TRBD2 | NA | TRBV27 | TGTGCCAGCAGTCCCCTAGCGGGAGGTACCTACGAGCAGTACTTC | CASSPLAGGTYEQYF
TRBJ2-7 | TRBD2 | NA | TRBV14 | TGTGCCAGCAGCCAAGGAATACAGGGATTCGGGACTAGCGGGAGAGCGACCCACGAGCAGTACTTC | CASSQGIQGFGTSGRATHEQYF
TRBJ2-3 | NA | few | TRBV29-1 | TGCAGCGTTTGGGGGGCAACAGATACGCAGTATTTT | CSVWGATDTQYF
TRBJ2-1 | NA | NA | TRBV4-3 | TGCGCCAGCAGCCAAGAATACACGGGACCCTACAATGAGCAGTTCTTC | CASSQEYTGPYNEQFF